This T cell receptor beta chain was sequenced in a study of blood T cell repertoires in COVID-19. About the study: COVID-19 samples from acute and convalescent phases originated in the United States, Italy and Spain.

Original processing methods: Reference gene primers were amplified, and this amplification served to estimate nucleated cell counts. TCRdb's table, derived via immunoSEQ multiplex PCR, lists solely in-frame clones and lacks some. That table furnishes V, J and clone size, whereas the DNA furnished D and trimming. The sample holds roughly 150,000 clones, approximately 88% seen once. This clone appeared once. This CDR3 is also generated by other DNA sequences in the sample. V shed 4 bases and J 0 bases; nucleotides not matched to a gene: 3. The germline V gene has CDR1 SGHRS and CDR2 YFSETQ. This CDR3 spans 15 amino acids.

Sequenced input: peripheral blood. The chain recombines TRBV5-1 with TRBJ2-7, with 11 bases identical to TRBD1. This TCR was recovered from a human donor in a cohort sampled during active COVID-19. As DNA, the CDR3 is TGCGCCAGCAGCCTGGGGACAGGGGGCTCCTACGAGCAGTACTTC. It encodes CASSLGTGGSYEQYF.